The 22 T cell receptor beta chains in this list originate from one sample, sequenced in a study of response to subunit inactivated influenza vaccine. MiXCR, run by TCRdb on the RT-PCR reads, gives a single entry per CDR3 protein. The sample shows 500,000 to 700,000 distinct CDR3 sequences, under 30% of them seen only once. This sample was also put to use in a study of T cells expressing NK-cell markers. In that study: In generating TCR beta cDNA, 5'RACE template switching with UMIs was used.

The sequencing here drew on CD4+ T cells sorted from PBMCs, taken 12 days after vaccination. The receptor source for this set is a man in his fifties who received an inactivated influenza vaccine.

The J gene is TRBJ1-2, the V gene TRBV7-2; D not certain. This CDR3 spans 13 amino acids. Looked up from germline, CDR1 is SGHTA and CDR2 is FQGNSA. Trimming pared 5 bases from V and 5 bases from J, leaving 12 bases between. CDR3 amino acids: CASSPVRGYGYTF. The CDR3 nucleotides are TGTGCCAGCAGCCCGGTCCGTGGTTATGGCTACACCTTC.

This clonotype was observed once. The gene calls are TRBV10-3 and TRBJ1-4, with 8 nucleotides matching TRBD1. This CDR3 region has 15 residues. Looked up from germline, CDR1 is ENHRY and CDR2 is SYGVKD. V was clipped by 2 bases and J by 7 bases; unmatched bases: 6. The CDR3 coding sequence is TGTGCCATCAGTGAGGGGCAGGGGGCGAGTGAAAAACTGTTTTTT. The encoded protein is CAISEGQGASEKLFF.

This clonotype has a handful of counts. The V and J genes are TRBV7-9 and TRBJ2-5; TRBD2 matches at 7 bases. V lost 5 bases and J lost 8; bases outside the gene matches: 11. The CDR3 is 14 amino acids. Germline V gene data show CDR1 as SEHNR and CDR2 as FQNEAQ (reference sequence). CDR3 residues: CASSPPGSGGTQYF. The CDR3 region has the DNA TGTGCCAGCAGCCCGCCGGGGTCGGGGGGAACCCAGTACTTC.

This clonotype was counted many times. CDR3 DNA sequence: TGTGCCAGCAGCTTGATTGCAACTAATGAAAAACTGTTTTTT. Translated: CASSLIATNEKLFF. This chain joins TRBV7-9 and TRBJ1-4; D gene unclear. Germline V lookup: CDR1 SEHNR, CDR2 FQNEAQ (reference sequence). The V end lost 3 bases, the J end lost 0 bases, and 5 bases lay between the germline ends. The CDR3 loop spans 14 amino acids.

The chain couples TRBV9 to TRBJ1-1, with 10 bases aligning to TRBD1. The junction had 9 bases not matched to a gene; V was cut back by 4 bases and J by 3 bases. The germline V gene has CDR1 SGDLS and CDR2 YYNGEE. CDR3 length: 16 residues. The CDR3 region has the DNA TGTGCCAGCAGCCCATCACCCGGACAGGGGGACACTGAAGCTTTCTTT. Translation gives CASSPSPGQGDTEAFF.

The table lists this clonotype with a few counts. This chain links TRBV12-3 or TRBV12-4 with TRBJ2-5; D is tentatively TRBD1 or TRBD2 (5 bases each). CDR3 length equals 14 residues. Trimming stripped 3 bases from V and 7 bases from J, with 15 bases between. CDR3 bases: TGTGCCAGCAGTTTGGTCAGGGTTGGGGGGACCCAGTACTTC. Translating it yields CASSLVRVGGTQYF.

This clonotype was detected ten times or more. The chain combines TRBV7-2 with TRBJ2-1, with unresolved D. Trimming cost V 5 bases and J 2 bases, with 16 bases left between them. Germline V CDR1 and CDR2: SGHTA, FQGNSA. CDR3 length: 16 amino acids. The CDR3 sequence: CASSPTLLSAYNEQFF. CDR3 in DNA: TGTGCCAGCAGCCCCACTCTTCTATCGGCCTACAATGAGCAGTTCTTC.

Only a few counts were recorded for this clonotype. The chain is built from TRBV5-5 and TRBJ1-2, with a possible D match to TRBD1 (6 bases). V gave up 4 bases and J gave up 1 base, with 14 bases separating them. There are 15 residues in the CDR3. Germline V gene data show CDR1 as SGHKS and CDR2 as YYEKEE (reference sequence). The CDR3: CASSQAGGYNYGYTF. CDR3 sequence (DNA): TGTGCCAGCAGCCAGGCGGGGGGCTATAACTATGGCTACACCTTC.

This clonotype was seen a few times. The V call is TRBV10-1, the J call TRBJ1-1, with 9 bases identical to TRBD1. V was clipped by 9 bases and J by 3 bases; unmatched bases: 2. Germline V lookup: CDR1 WNHNN, CDR2 SYGVQD (reference sequence). CDR3 size: 12 residues. CDR3 sequence (DNA): TGCGCCAGGACAGGGGGGGACACTGAAGCTTTCTTT. Amino acid sequence: CARTGGDTEAFF.

This chain uses TRBV12-3 or TRBV12-4 with TRBJ2-5; D remains ambiguous. The CDR3 totals 14 residues. V dropped 3 bases and J dropped 0 bases, with 8 bases sitting between them. CDR3 DNA sequence: TGTGCCAGCAGTTTTCGCAGGAACCAAGAGACCCAGTACTTC. This codes for CASSFRRNQETQYF.

This rearrangement joins TRBV4-1 to TRBJ2-6; 9 bases fit TRBD1. CDR3 size: 21 residues. V was clipped by 0 bases and J by 0 bases; unmatched bases: 12. Germline values: CDR1 MGHRA, CDR2 YSYEKL. The CDR3 protein is CASSQDVTGGLLSSGANVLTF. The CDR3 DNA reads as TGCGCCAGCAGCCAAGATGTGACAGGGGGTCTTCTCAGCTCTGGGGCCAACGTCCTGACTTTC.

This clonotype has at least ten counts. The chain employs TRBV28 and TRBJ2-1; D is perhaps TRBD2 (6 bases). Trimming left V 2 bases short and J 9 bases short, with 11 bases between. CDR1 and CDR2 (germline): MDHEN, SYDVKM. This CDR3 has 13 residues. The CDR3 DNA follows: TGTGCCAGCAGTTTAAATAGCGGATCTGAGCAGTTCTTC. As protein: CASSLNSGSEQFF.

The J gene is TRBJ2-2, the V gene TRBV30, with D perhaps matching TRBD2 (6 bases). The CDR3 length is 14 residues. Germline CDR1 reads GTSNPN; CDR2 reads SVGIG (reference sequence). V was pared by 8 bases and J by 1 base, with 14 bases between. CDR3 DNA: TGTGCCCGGGATAGCGGAGGGAACACCGGGGAGCTGTTTTTT. Residues: CARDSGGNTGELFF.

This clonotype has a count of ten or more. The chain employs TRBV9 and TRBJ2-5; D is uncertain. This CDR3 region has 14 residues. The germline gives CDR1 SGDLS, CDR2 YYNGEE. V was shortened by 7 bases and J by 5 bases, with 18 bases between the two germline ends. In DNA form, the CDR3 reads TGTGCCAGCGGCGCCGCGTTCCAAGGGGAGACCCAGTACTTC. Translating gives CASGAAFQGETQYF.

In this sample, this clonotype turned up a few times. This sequence joins TRBV7-2 and TRBJ2-5; 9 bases map to TRBD2. J was trimmed by 4 bases and V by 5 bases; bases with no gene match: 8. This CDR3 region has 15 residues. Per germline, CDR1 SGHTA and CDR2 FQGNSA. CDR3 DNA sequence: TGTGCCAGCAGCCGGGCGGGAGGGCCTGTAGAGACCCAGTACTTC. As protein: CASSRAGGPVETQYF.

The rearrangement links TRBV5-1 to TRBJ2-7, with TRBD2 matching over 8 bases. Germline lookup yields CDR1 SGHRS and CDR2 YFSETQ. This CDR3 has 15 amino acids. V lost 4 bases, J lost 0 bases, and 6 bases stayed unmatched. CDR3 bases: TGCGCCAGCAGCCCGGGGGGGACGATCTCCTACGAGCAGTACTTC. Translated: CASSPGGTISYEQYF.

This chain connects TRBV11-1 to TRBJ1-2; D ambiguous. The CDR3 consists of 14 residues. Germline V gene lookup returns CDR1 SGHAT and CDR2 FQDESV (reference sequence). With 4 bases removed from V and 3 bases from J, the gap between germline ends came to 12 bases. For the CDR3, the DNA is TGTGCCAGCAGCTCCCTTACAGTTCACTATGGCTACACCTTC. It codes for CASSSLTVHYGYTF.

The sample holds a few counts of this clonotype. The genes are TRBV18 and TRBJ2-3; D is unclear. Germline CDR1 reads KGHSH; CDR2 reads LQKENI. The CDR3 runs to 13 residues. Deletions cut 4 bases from V and 3 bases from J, with 8 bases between. CDR3 sequence reads: CASSRLTTDTQYF. CDR3 nucleotides: TGTGCCAGCTCACGGCTCACTACAGATACGCAGTATTTT.

The chain joins TRBV15 to TRBJ2-1, with D possibly matching TRBD2 (6 bases). CDR1 is LNHNV, CDR2 YYDKDF, per germline (reference sequence). Deletions cut 0 bases from V and 7 bases from J, with 13 bases between. This CDR3 comprises 15 residues. The DNA for the CDR3 is TGTGCCACCAGCAGAGATCCATGGAGGGGAAATGAGCAGTTCTTC. Translating gives CATSRDPWRGNEQFF.

The chain links TRBV28 to TRBJ2-7; 9 bases are a match to TRBD1. Germline V gene lookup returns CDR1 MDHEN and CDR2 SYDVKM. The CDR3 extends over 16 amino acids. V dropped 6 bases and J dropped 0; count of bases not matched to a gene: 9. DNA for the CDR3: TGTGCCAGCAGAGGGTTCCGGGGACAGGGCTCCTACGAGCAGTACTTC. This translates into CASRGFRGQGSYEQYF. Combining the CDR3 with reference TRBV28 and TRBJ2-7 gives the whole variable domain DVKVTQSSRYLVKRTGEKVFLECVQDMDHENMFWYRQDPGLGLRLIYFSYDVKMKEKGDIPEGYSVSREKKERFSLILESASTNQTSMYLCASRGFRGQGSYEQYFGPGTRLTVT.

The table lists this clonotype with many counts. The gene calls are TRBV6-1 and TRBJ2-5; 12 nucleotides match TRBD2. CDR3 size: 16 residues. The V segment lost 5 bases and the J segment 1 base; nucleotides outside the gene matches: 5. Germline-derived CDR1 and CDR2 are MNHNS and SASEGT. In DNA, the CDR3 is TGTGCCAGCAGTCCTCTAGCGGGAGGGATCCAAGAGACCCAGTACTTC. Its translation is CASSPLAGGIQETQYF.

This clonotype was picked up a small number of times. V and J are TRBV7-2 and TRBJ2-5; the match to TRBD1 covers 7 bases. CDR1 is SGHTA, CDR2 FQGNSA, per germline. The CDR3 totals 14 residues. Trimming removed 5 bases from V and 4 bases from J; junction bases left unmatched: 7. DNA for the CDR3: TGTGCCAGCAGCCCGAAGACAGGGATAGAGACCCAGTACTTC. It specifies CASSPKTGIETQYF.